These 7 T cell receptor beta chains were all obtained from the same sample, sequenced in a study of cytomegalovirus exposure and HLA in healthy donors. The PCR employed 60 Vbeta primers together with 13 Jbeta primers. Assay used: immunoSEQ multiplex PCR; TCRdb lists only in-frame clones, some missing. The data show around 130,000 clones, with over 60% seen just once and approximately 0.93% held by the top ten. Input material: PBMCs. The receptors were gathered from a human donor in good health.

V and J are TRBV28 and TRBJ1-1, with no clear D. Deletions cut 7 bases from V and 2 bases from J, with 11 bases between. The CDR3 loop spans 13 amino acids. The germline V gene encodes CDR1 MDHEN and CDR2 SYDVKM. CDR3 nucleotide sequence: TGTGCCAGCATACAGACGGGAAACACTGAAGCTTTCTTT. Its translation: CASIQTGNTEAFF.

In this sample, this clone turned up a few times. V usage is TRBV13 and J usage is TRBJ2-1; D is possibly TRBD2 (7 bases). The germline V and J ends were trimmed by 5 bases and 8 bases, with 25 bases remaining between them. The germline V gene has CDR1 PRHDT and CDR2 FYEKMQ (reference sequence). CDR3 length: 17 residues. CDR3: CASSLRVGGPVGYEQFF. The CDR3 region has the DNA TGTGCCAGCAGCCTGAGGGTGGGGGGGCCCGTTGGCTATGAGCAGTTCTTC.

The chain has TRBV10-1 and TRBJ2-2; D may be TRBD1 (6 bases). Germline V gene lookup returns CDR1 WNHNN and CDR2 SYGVQD (reference sequence). The CDR3 has 14 amino acids. Deletions cut 3 bases from V and 7 bases from J, with 12 bases between. CDR3 sequence reads: CASSDTGKDGELFF. CDR3 nucleotide sequence: TGCGCCAGCAGTGATACAGGGAAGGACGGGGAGCTGTTTTTT.

This clone has only a few counts. V and J are TRBV28 and TRBJ1-4, with D perhaps TRBD1 (5 bases). Germline CDR1 is MDHEN and CDR2 is SYDVKM. Trimming pared 6 bases from V and 4 bases from J, leaving 18 bases between. This CDR3 spans 16 amino acids. CDR3 DNA sequence: TGTGCCAGCAGAGCCCCCAGCGGGGGGGGTAATGAAAAACTGTTTTTT. Translating gives CASRAPSGGGNEKLFF.

The rearrangement links TRBV5-6 to TRBJ2-7; a possible D gene is TRBD2 (5 bases). Germline V CDR1 and CDR2: SGHDT, YYEEEE. This CDR3 contains 11 residues. Trimming pared 9 bases from V and 5 bases from J, leaving 12 bases between. DNA for the CDR3: TGTGCCACCGCTGCCGGGGACGAGCAGTACTTC. As protein: CATAAGDEQYF.

The CDR3 coding sequence is TGTGCCATCAGTGAGTCCAGAGGACAGGGGATATACAATGAGCAGTTCTTC. Its protein is CAISESRGQGIYNEQFF. The chain recombines TRBV10-3 with TRBJ2-1; 9 bases are shared with TRBD1. The junction had 7 bases not matched to a gene; V was cut back by 0 bases and J by 4 bases. From germline, CDR1 is ENHRY and CDR2 SYGVKD. This CDR3 spans 17 amino acids.

This chain uses TRBV6-1 with TRBJ1-4, with a weak D call TRBD1 (5 bases). The V end was cut by 8 bases, the J end by 8 bases, with 18 bases between. CDR1 is MNHNS and CDR2 is SASEGT in the germline V gene. This CDR3 comprises 14 residues. The CDR3, as DNA: TGTGCCAGCGGGACCGGGGGAGCAGGCGAAAAACTGTTTTTT. Protein: CASGTGGAGEKLFF.